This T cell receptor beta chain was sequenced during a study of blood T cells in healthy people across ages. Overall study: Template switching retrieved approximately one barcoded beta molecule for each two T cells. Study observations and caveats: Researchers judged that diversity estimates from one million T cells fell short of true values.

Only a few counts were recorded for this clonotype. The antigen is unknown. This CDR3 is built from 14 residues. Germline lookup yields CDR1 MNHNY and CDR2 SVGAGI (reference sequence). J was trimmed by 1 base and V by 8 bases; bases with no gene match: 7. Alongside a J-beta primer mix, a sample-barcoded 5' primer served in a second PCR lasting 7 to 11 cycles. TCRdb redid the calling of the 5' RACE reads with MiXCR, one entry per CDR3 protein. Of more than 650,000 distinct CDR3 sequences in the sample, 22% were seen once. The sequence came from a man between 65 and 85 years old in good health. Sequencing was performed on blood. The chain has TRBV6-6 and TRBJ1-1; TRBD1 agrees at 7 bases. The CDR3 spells CASCPGQRNTEAFF. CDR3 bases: TGTGCCAGCTGCCCGGGACAGCGGAACACTGAAGCTTTCTTT.